This paragraph reports one T cell receptor beta chain. As yet, its antigen is unknown. Produced via immunoSEQ multiplex PCR; TCRdb's table is partial and in-frame only. The table shows 52,000 or so clones, with roughly 81% occurring only once. Noted time point: week 23, last vaccination. All doses held 300 ug of mutant IDH1 20-mer peptide, with topical imiquimod. The sample originates from a study of a mutant IDH1 vaccine in newly diagnosed glioma. Looking at the study overall: Mean patient age was about 40 years; approximately 60% were male and approximately 40% female.

General study points: Induction of immune responses by the vaccine occurred in about 93% of patients.

There are 14 residues in the CDR3. The V and J ends lost 5 bases and 2 bases, in that order; junction bases with no gene match: 2. Germline V gives CDR1 LNHDA, CDR2 SQIVND (reference sequence). The sample here was PBMCs, taken from a glioma patient whose treatment included an IDH1 peptide vaccine. The origin of this receptor is a woman aged 40 to 50 with glioma. Some clones in this sample may be carry-over from other donors' samples. The chain couples TRBV19 to TRBJ1-3, with 8 bases lining up with TRBD1. In DNA, the CDR3 is TGTGCCAGTAGTCTGACAGGGGCTGGAAACACCATATATTTT. This sequence encodes CASSLTGAGNTIYF.